Sequencing of this T cell receptor beta chain was carried out in a study of multiple sclerosis patients with progressive multifocal leukoencephalopathy. The length of the CDR3 is 15 residues. Trimming stripped 5 bases from V and 3 bases from J, with 16 bases between. Germline V gene lookup returns CDR1 SEHNR and CDR2 FQNEAQ (reference sequence). Time point described: time of PML onset. JC virus DNA in cerebrospinal fluid confirmed the PML diagnosis. Produced via immunoSEQ multiplex PCR; TCRdb's table is partial and in-frame only. The sample records some 30,000 clones, roughly 85% being singletons. This specimen was PBMCs, taken from a patient treated with natalizumab. The TCR sequence derives from a woman aged 25 to 39 with progressive multifocal leukoencephalopathy. V is TRBV7-9 and J is TRBJ1-1; D unclear. This CDR3 is CASSPSSLRDTEAFF. The CDR3 DNA reads TGTGCCAGCAGCCCATCATCCCTTAGGGACACTGAAGCTTTCTTT.